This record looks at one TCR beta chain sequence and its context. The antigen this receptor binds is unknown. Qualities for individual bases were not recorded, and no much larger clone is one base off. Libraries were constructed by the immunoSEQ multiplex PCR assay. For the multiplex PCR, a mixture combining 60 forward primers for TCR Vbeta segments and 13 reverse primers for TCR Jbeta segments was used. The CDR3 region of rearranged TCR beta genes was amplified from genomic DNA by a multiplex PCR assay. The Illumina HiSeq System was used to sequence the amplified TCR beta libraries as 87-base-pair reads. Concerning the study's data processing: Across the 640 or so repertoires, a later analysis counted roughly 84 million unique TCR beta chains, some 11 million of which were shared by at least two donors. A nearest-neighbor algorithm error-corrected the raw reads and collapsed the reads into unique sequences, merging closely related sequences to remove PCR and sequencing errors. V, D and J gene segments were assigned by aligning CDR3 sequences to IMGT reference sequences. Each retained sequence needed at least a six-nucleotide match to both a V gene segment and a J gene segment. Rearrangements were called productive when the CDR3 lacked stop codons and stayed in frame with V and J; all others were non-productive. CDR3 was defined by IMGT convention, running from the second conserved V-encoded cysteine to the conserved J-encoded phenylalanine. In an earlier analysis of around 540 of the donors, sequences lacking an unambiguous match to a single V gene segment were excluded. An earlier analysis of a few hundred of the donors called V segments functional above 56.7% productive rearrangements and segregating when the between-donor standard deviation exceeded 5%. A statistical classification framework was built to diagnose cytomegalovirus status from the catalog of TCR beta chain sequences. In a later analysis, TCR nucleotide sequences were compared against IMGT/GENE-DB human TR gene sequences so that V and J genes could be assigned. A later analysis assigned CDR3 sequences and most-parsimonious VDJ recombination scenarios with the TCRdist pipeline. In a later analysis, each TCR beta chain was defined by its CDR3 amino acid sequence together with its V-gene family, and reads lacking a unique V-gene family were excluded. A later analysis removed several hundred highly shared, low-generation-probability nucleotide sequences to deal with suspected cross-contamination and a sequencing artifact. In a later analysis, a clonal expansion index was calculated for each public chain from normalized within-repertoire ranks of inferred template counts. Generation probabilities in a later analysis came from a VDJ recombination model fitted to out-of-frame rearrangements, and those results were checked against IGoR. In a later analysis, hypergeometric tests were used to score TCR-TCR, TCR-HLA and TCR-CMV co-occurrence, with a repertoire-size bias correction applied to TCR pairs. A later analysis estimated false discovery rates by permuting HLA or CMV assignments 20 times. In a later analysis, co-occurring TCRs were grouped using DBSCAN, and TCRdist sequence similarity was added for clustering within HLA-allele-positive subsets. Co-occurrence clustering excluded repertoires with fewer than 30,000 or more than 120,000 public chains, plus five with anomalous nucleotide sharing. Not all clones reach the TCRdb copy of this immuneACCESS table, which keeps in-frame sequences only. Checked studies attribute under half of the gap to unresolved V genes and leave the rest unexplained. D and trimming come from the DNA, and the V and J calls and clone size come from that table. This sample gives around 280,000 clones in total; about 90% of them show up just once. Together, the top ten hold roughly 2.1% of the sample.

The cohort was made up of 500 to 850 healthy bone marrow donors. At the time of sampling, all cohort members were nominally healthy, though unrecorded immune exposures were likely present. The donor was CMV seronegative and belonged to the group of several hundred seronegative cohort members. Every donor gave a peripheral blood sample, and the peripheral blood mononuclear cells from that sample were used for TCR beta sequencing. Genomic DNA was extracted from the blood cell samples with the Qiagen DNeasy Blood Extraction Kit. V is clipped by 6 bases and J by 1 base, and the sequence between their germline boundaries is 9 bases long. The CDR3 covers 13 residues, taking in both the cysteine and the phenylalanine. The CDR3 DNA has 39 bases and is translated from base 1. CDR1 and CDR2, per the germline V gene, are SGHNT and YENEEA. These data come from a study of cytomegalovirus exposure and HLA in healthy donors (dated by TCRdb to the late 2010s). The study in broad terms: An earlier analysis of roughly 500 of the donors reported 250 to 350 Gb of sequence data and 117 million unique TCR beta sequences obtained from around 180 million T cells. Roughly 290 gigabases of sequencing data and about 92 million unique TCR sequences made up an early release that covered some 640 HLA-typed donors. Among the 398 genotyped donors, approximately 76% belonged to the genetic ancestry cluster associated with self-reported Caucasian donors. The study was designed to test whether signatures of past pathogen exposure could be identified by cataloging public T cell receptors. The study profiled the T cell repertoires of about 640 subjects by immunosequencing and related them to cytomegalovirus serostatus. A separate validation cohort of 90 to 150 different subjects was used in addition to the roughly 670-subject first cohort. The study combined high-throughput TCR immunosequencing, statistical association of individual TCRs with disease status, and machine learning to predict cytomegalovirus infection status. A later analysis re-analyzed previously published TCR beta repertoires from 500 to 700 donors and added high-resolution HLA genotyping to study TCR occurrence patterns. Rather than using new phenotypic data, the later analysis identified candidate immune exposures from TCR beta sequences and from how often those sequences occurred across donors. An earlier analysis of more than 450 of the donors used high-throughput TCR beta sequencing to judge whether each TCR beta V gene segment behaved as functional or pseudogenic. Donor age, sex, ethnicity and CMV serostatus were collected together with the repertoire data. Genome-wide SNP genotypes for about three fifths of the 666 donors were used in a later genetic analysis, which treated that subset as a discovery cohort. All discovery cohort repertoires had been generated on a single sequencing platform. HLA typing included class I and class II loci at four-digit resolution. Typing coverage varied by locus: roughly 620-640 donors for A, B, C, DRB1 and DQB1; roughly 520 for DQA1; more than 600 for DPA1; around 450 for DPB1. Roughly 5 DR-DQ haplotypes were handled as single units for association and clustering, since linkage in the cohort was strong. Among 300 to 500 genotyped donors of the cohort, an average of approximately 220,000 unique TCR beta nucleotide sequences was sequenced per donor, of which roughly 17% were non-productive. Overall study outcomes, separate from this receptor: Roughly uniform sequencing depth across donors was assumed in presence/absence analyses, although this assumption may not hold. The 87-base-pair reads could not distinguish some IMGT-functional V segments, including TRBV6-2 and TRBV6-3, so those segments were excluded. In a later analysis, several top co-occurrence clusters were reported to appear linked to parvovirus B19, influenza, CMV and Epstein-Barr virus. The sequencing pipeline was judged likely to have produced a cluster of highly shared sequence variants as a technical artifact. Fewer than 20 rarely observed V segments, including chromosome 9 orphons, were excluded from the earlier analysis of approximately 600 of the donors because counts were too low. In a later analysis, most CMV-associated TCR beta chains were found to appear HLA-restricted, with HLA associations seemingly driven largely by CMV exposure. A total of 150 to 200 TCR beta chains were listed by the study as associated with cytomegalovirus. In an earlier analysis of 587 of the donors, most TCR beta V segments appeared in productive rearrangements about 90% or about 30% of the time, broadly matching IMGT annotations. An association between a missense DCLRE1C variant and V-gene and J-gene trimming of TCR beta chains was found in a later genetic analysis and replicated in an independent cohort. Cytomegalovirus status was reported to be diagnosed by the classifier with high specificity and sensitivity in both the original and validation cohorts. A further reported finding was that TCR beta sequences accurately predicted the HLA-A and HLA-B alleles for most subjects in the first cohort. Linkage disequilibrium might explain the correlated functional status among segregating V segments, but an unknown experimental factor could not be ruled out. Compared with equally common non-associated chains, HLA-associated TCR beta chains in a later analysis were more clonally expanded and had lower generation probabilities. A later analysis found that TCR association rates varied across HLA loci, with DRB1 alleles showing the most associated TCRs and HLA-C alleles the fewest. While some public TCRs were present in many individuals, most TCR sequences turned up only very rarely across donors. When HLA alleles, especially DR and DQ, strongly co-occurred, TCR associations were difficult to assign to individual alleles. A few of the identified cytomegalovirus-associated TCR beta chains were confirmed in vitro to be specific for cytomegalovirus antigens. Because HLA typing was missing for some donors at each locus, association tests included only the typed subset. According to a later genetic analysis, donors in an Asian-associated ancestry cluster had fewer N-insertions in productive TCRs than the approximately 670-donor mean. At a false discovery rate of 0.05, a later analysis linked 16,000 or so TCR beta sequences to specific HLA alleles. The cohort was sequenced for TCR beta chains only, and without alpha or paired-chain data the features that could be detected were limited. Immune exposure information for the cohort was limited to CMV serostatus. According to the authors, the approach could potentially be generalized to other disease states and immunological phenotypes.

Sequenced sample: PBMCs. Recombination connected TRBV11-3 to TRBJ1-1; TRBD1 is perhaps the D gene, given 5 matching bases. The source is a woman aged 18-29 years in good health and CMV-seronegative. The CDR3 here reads CASRQDGNTEAFF. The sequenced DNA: TGTGCCAGCAGACAGGACGGGAACACTGAAGCTTTCTTT.